This T cell receptor beta chain was found in a study of T cell responses to AZD1222 COVID-19 vaccine. General study findings and limits: Spike-specific TCR breadth rose after two AZD1222 doses, and depth rose as well. Donors, mostly white British, included more females; clonal diversity was possibly underestimated. Regions 160-218 and 743-854 dominated among vaccine-associated CD4 TCRs spanning spike.

Regarding this clone: Its matching antigen is unknown.

Looked up from germline, CDR1 is MDHEN and CDR2 is SYDVKM. This CDR3 has 14 amino acids. V shed 5 bases and J shed 4 bases, with 14 bases lying between them. Produced via immunoSEQ multiplex PCR; TCRdb's table is partial and in-frame only. The repertoire includes about 180,000 clones, 70% to 90% of them detected once, and roughly 0.49% sits in the top ten. Sequencing used peripheral blood, obtained on day 0 of AZD1222 vaccination. This rearrangement joins TRBV28 to TRBJ1-1; D call uncertain. This sequence originates from an adult in good health. CDR3 bases: TGTGCCAGCAGTGAGGTTCGGGGTGGCACTGAAGCTTTCTTT. This gives the protein CASSEVRGGTEAFF.